Listed here are 3 T cell receptor beta chains from one sample, sequenced in a study of T-cell reconstitution after alpha-beta-depleted transplantation in children. A TCRbeta library incorporating unique molecular identifiers was prepared. From the PCR reads, TCRdb called clonotypes with MiXCR, one entry per CDR3 protein. Among some 600,000 distinct CDR3 sequences listed, roughly 15% were seen once. Sequencing used PBMCs from the stem cell graft donor, obtained from the stem cell graft. These receptors all come from a human donor who donated a stem cell graft to a child with acute myeloid leukemia.

This clonotype showed up many times. V and J are TRBV29-1 and TRBJ2-7; 7 bases line up with TRBD1. CDR3 length equals 13 residues. Germline-derived CDR1 and CDR2 are SQVTM and ANQGSEA. V was pared by 7 bases and J by 2 bases, with 8 bases of the junction left unmatched. The CDR3 loop reads CSGGQPDPYEQYV. The CDR3 DNA reads as TGCAGCGGGGGACAGCCCGATCCCTACGAGCAGTACGTC.

This clonotype was picked up many times. The J gene is TRBJ2-1, the V gene TRBV20-1; no reliable D call. Germline V gene lookup returns CDR1 DFQATT and CDR2 SNEGSKA (reference sequence). The length of the CDR3 is 12 residues. V lost 3 bases and J lost 5, with 8 bases in between. CDR3 bases: TGCAGTGCTAGGGGGAACAACAATGAGCAGTTCTTC. This translates into CSARGNNNEQFF.

There are a few counts of this clonotype. The chain uses TRBV24-1 and TRBJ2-1, with TRBD2 identical over 10 bases. Germline V lookup: CDR1 KGHDR, CDR2 SFDVKD. V lost 4 bases and J lost 2; bases outside the gene matches: 7. The CDR3 contains 17 residues. CDR3 sequence: CATSDHTAGGPYNEQFF. CDR3 DNA sequence: TGTGCCACCAGTGACCATACAGCGGGGGGGCCCTACAATGAGCAGTTCTTC.